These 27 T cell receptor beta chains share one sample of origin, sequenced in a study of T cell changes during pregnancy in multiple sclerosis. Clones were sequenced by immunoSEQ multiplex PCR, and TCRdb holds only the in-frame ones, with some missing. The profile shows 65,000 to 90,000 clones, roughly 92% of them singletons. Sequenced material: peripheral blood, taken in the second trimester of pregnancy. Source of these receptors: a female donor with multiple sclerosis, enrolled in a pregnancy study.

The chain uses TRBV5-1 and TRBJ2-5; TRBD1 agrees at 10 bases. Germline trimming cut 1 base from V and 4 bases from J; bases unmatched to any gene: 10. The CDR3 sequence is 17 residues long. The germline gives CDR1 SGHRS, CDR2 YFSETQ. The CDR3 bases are TGCGCCAGCAGCTTGCCGCAGACAGGGGGCTTGGGAGAGACCCAGTACTTC. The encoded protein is CASSLPQTGGLGETQYF.

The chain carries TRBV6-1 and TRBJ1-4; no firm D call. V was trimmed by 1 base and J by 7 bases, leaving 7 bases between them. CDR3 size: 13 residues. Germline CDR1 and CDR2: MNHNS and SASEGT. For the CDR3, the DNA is TGTGCCAGCAGTGAAGGAGGGAGTGAAAAACTGTTTTTT. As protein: CASSEGGSEKLFF.

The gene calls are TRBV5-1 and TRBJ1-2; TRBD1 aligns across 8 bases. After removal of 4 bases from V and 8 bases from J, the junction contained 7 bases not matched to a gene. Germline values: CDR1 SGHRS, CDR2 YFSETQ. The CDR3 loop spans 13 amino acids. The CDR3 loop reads CASSLPGQAGYTF. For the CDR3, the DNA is TGCGCCAGCAGCCTGCCGGGACAGGCGGGCTACACCTTC. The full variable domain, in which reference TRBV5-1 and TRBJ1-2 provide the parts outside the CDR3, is KAGVTQTPRYLIKTRGQQVTLSCSPISGHRSVSWYQQTPGQGLQFLFEYFSETQRNKGNFPGRFSGRQFSNSRSEMNVSTLELGDSALYLCASSLPGQAGYTFGSGTRLTVV.

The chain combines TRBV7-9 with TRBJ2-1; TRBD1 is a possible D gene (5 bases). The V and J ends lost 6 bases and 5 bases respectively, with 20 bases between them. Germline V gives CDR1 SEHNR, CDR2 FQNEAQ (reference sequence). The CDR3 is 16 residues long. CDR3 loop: CASRSGHTSPHNEQFF. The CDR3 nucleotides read TGTGCCAGCAGATCAGGGCACACATCCCCACACAATGAGCAGTTCTTC.

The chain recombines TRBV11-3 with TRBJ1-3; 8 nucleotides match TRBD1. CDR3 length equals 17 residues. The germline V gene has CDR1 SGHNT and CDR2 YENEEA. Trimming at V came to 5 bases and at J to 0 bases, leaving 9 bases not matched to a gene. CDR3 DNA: TGTGCCAGCAGCCCAGACCGGGACAGGAGCTCTGGAAACACCATATATTTT. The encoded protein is CASSPDRDRSSGNTIYF.

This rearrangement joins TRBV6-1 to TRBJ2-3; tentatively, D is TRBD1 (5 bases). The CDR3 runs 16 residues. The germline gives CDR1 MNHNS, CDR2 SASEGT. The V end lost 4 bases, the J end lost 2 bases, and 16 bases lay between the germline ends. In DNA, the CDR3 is TGTGCCAGCAGTGCTCTCTCCCAGGGAACCACAGATACGCAGTATTTT. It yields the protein CASSALSQGTTDTQYF.

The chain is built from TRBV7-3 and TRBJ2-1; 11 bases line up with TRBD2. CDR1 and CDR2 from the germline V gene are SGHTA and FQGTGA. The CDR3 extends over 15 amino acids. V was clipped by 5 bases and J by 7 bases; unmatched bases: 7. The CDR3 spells CASSRIAGGQNEQFF. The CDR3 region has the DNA TGTGCCAGCAGCCGTATAGCGGGGGGGCAAAATGAGCAGTTCTTC.

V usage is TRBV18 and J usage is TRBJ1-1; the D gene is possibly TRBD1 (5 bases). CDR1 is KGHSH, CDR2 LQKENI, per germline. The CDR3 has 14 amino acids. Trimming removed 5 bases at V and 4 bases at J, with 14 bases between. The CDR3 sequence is CASSSQGIGTEAFF. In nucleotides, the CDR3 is TGTGCCAGCTCATCTCAGGGTATCGGCACTGAAGCTTTCTTT.

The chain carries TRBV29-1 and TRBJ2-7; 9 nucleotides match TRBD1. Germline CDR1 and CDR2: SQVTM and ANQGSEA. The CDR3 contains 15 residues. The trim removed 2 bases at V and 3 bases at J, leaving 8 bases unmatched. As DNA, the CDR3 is TGCAGCGTTGAACTTCTCCGACAGGGGGTCTACGAGCAGTACTTC. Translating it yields CSVELLRQGVYEQYF.

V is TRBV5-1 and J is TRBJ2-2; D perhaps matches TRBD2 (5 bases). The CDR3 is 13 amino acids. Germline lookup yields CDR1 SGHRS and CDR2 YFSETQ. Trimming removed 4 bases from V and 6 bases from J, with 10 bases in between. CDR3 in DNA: TGCGCCAGCAGCGCCGACTACTCCGGGGAGCTGTTTTTT. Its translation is CASSADYSGELFF.

As DNA, the CDR3 is TGTGCCTGGAGTGTAACAGGGGGCAATACGCAGTATTTT. Translation gives CAWSVTGGNTQYF. The chain employs TRBV30 and TRBJ2-3; 9 nucleotides align to TRBD1. In germline, CDR1 is GTSNPN, CDR2 SVGIG (reference sequence). J was trimmed by 7 bases and V by 0 bases; bases with no gene match: 2. This CDR3 comprises 13 residues.

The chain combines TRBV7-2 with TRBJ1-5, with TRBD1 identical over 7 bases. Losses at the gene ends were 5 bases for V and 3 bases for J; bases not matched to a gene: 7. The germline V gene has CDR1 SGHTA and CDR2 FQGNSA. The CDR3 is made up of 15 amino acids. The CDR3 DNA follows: TGTGCCAGCAGCCGGGACAGACTCAACAATCAGCCCCAGCATTTT. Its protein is CASSRDRLNNQPQHF.

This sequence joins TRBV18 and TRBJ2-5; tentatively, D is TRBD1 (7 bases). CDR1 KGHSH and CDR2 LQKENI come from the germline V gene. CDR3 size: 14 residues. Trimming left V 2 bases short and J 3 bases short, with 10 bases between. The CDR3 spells CASSPAGGKETQYF. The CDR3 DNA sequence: TGTGCCAGCTCACCAGCAGGGGGGAAAGAGACCCAGTACTTC.

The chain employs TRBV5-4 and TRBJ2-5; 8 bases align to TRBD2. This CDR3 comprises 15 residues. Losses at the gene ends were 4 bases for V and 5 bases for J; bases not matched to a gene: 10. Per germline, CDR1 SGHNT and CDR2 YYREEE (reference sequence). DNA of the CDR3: TGTGCCAGCAGCCCCCCAGCGGGAGCGGGGGAGACCCAGTACTTC. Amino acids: CASSPPAGAGETQYF.

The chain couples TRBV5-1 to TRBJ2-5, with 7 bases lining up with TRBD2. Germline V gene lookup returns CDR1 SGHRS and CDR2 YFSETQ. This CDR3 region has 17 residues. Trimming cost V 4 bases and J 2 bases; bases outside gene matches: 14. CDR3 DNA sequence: TGCGCCAGCAGCCGTAGGACCCGATTAGCGGGTCAAGAGACCCAGTACTTC. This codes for CASSRRTRLAGQETQYF.

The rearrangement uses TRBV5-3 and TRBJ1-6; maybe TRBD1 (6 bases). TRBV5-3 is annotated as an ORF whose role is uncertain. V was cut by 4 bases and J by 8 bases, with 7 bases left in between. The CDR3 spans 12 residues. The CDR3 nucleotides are TGTGCCAGAAGCCGGACAGATTCACCCCTCCACTTT. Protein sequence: CARSRTDSPLHF.

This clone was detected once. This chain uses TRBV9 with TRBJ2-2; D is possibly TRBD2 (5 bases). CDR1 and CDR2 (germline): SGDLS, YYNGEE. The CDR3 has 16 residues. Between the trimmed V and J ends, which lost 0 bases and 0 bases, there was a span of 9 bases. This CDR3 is CASSVGLAANTGELFF. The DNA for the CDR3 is TGTGCCAGCAGCGTAGGTCTAGCTGCGAACACCGGGGAGCTGTTTTTT.

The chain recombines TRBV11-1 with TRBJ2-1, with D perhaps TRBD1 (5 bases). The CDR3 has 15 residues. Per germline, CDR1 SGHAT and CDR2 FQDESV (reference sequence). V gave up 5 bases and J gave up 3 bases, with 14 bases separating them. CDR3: CASSPNRFGYNEQFF. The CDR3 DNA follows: TGTGCCAGCAGCCCCAACAGGTTTGGCTACAATGAGCAGTTCTTC.

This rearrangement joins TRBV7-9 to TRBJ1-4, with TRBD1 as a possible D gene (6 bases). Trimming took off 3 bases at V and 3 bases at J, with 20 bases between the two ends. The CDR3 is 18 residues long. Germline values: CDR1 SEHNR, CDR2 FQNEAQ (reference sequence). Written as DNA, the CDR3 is TGTGCCAGCAGCTTCGAAATAAATCCAGGGGCGCCTAATGAAAAACTGTTTTTT. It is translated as CASSFEINPGAPNEKLFF.

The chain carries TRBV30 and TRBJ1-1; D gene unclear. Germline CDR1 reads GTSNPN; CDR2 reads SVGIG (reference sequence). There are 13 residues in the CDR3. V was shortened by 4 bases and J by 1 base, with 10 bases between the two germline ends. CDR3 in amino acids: CAWILRGNTEAFF. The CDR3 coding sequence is TGTGCCTGGATCCTCCGGGGGAACACTGAAGCTTTCTTT.

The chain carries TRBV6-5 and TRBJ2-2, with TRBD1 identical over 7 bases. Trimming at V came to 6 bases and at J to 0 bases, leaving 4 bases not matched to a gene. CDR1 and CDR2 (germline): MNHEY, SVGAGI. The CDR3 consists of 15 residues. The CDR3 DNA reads TGTGCCAGCAGCCAAGGGACAGCGAACACCGGGGAGCTGTTTTTT. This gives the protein CASSQGTANTGELFF.

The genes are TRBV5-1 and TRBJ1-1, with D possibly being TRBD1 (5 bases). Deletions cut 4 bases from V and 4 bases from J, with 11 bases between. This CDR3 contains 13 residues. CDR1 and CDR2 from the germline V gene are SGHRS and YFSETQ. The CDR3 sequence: CASSGGVRTEAFF. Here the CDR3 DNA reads TGCGCCAGCAGCGGAGGGGTCCGCACTGAAGCTTTCTTT. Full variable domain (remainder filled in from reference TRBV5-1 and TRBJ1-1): KAGVTQTPRYLIKTRGQQVTLSCSPISGHRSVSWYQQTPGQGLQFLFEYFSETQRNKGNFPGRFSGRQFSNSRSEMNVSTLELGDSALYLCASSGGVRTEAFFGQGTRLTVV.

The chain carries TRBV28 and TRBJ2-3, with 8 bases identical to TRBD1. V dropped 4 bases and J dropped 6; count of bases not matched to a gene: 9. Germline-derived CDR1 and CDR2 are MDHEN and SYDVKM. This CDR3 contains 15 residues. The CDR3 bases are TGTGCCAGCAGTTCCCCCCCAGGGGGCGTTGATACGCAGTATTTT. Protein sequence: CASSSPPGGVDTQYF. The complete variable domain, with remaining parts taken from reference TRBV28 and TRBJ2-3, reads DVKVTQSSRYLVKRTGEKVFLECVQDMDHENMFWYRQDPGLGLRLIYFSYDVKMKEKGDIPEGYSVSREKKERFSLILESASTNQTSMYLCASSSPPGGVDTQYFGPGTRLTVL.

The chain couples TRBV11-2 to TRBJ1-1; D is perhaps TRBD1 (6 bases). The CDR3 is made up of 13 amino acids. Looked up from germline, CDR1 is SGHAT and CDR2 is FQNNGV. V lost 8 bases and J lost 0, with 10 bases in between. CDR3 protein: CASRQGMNTEAFF. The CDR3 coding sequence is TGTGCCAGCCGCCAGGGGATGAACACTGAAGCTTTCTTT.

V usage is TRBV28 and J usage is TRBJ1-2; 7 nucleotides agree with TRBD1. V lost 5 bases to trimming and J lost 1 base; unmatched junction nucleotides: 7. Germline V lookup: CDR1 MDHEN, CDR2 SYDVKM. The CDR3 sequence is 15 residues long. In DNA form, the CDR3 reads TGTGCCAGCAGTCCTGGGGGACAGCATAACTATGGCTACACCTTC. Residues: CASSPGGQHNYGYTF.

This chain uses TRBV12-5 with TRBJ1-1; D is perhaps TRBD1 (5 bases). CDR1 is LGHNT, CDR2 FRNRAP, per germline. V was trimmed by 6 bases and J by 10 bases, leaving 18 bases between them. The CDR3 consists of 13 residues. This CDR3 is CASGPKGRPGAFF. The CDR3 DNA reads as TGTGCTAGTGGCCCCAAGGGGCGCCCGGGAGCTTTCTTT.

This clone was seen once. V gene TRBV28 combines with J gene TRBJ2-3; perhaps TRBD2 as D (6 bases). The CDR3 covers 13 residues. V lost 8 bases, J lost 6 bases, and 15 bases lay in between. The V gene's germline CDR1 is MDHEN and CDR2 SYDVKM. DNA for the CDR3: TGTGCCAGCTGCGGGACCCGGGGTGATACGCAGTATTTT. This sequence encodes CASCGTRGDTQYF.